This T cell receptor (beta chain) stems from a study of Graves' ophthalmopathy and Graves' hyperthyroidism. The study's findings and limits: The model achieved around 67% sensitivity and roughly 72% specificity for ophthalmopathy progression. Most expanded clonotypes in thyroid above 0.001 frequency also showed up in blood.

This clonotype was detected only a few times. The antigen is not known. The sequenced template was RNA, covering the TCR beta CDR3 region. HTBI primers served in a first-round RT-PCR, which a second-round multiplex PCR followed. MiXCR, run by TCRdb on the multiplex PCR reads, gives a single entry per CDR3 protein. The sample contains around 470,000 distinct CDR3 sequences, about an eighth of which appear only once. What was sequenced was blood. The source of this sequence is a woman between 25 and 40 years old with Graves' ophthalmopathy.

Here the CDR3 DNA reads TGTGCCAGCAGCCAAGACATGACAACGTTAAAGCCCCAGCATTTT. Its translation: CASSQDMTTLKPQHF. The J gene is TRBJ1-5, the V gene TRBV4-2; D unresolved. The CDR3 spans 15 residues. The germline V gene encodes CDR1 LGHNA and CDR2 YNFKEQ. V was pared by 0 bases and J by 8 bases, with 14 bases between.